These 20 T cell receptor beta chains share one sample of origin, sequenced in a study of cytomegalovirus exposure and HLA in healthy donors. The PCR had 60 Vbeta and 13 Jbeta primers. The table came from immunoSEQ multiplex PCR; TCRdb's copy has only in-frame clones and leaves some out. This table holds about 150,000 clones, less than 85% found once. Material for sequencing was PBMCs. The receptors were sampled from a woman aged 50 to 65 in good health and CMV-seropositive.

The gene calls are TRBV5-5 and TRBJ1-4; D might be TRBD1 (5 bases). The ends were cut back, 4 bases at V and 14 bases at J, with 15 bases in the middle. Germline V gene data show CDR1 as SGHKS and CDR2 as YYEKEE (reference sequence). The CDR3 is 12 residues long. The CDR3 reads CASSALGGLLFF. The CDR3 DNA reads as TGTGCCAGCAGCGCTTTGGGGGGATTGCTGTTTTTT.

The chain has TRBV19 and TRBJ2-7; possible D gene TRBD1, 5 bases. The V end was cut by 9 bases, the J end by 0 bases, with 18 bases between. Germline V gives CDR1 LNHDA, CDR2 SQIVND (reference sequence). This CDR3 region has 15 residues. CDR3 DNA: TGTGCCAGCCAACCGGCAGGGCAGAGCTCCTACGAGCAGTACTTC. Translation gives CASQPAGQSSYEQYF.

The gene calls are TRBV21-1 and TRBJ2-7; the table calls TRBD2, which could not be checked here. TRBV21-1 is a pseudogene. The CDR3 totals 11 residues. The CDR3 nucleotides read TGTGCCGGCGGGGGGGCGTACGAGCAGTACTTC. Its translation: CAGGGAYEQYF.

The J gene is TRBJ2-3, the V gene TRBV19, with 16 bases that match TRBD2. This CDR3 has 18 amino acids. Trimming at V came to 5 bases and at J to 4 bases, leaving 9 bases not matched to a gene. Germline values: CDR1 LNHDA, CDR2 SQIVND (reference sequence). The CDR3 nucleotides read TGTGCCAGTAGTCGAAGGGGGACTAGCGGGGGGGCCCCAGATACGCAGTATTTT. Its protein product is CASSRRGTSGGAPDTQYF.

V and J are TRBV29-1 and TRBJ2-1; D uncertain. Germline V gene data show CDR1 as SQVTM and CDR2 as ANQGSEA. Trimming pared 7 bases from V and 6 bases from J, leaving 13 bases between. This CDR3 spans 12 amino acids. CDR3 DNA: TGCAGCGCTGGGCCGAGCCTCAATGAGCAGTTCTTC. Amino acid sequence: CSAGPSLNEQFF.

The V gene is TRBV9, the J gene TRBJ2-3; 8 bases match TRBD2. V gave up 6 bases and J gave up 4 bases; unmatched junction bases: 22. The CDR3 totals 19 residues. The germline V gene has CDR1 SGDLS and CDR2 YYNGEE. In DNA, the CDR3 is TGTGCCAGCACCCTAGAACTTAGCGGGGCCGGGGGGGCCCCAGATACGCAGTATTTT. Translation gives CASTLELSGAGGAPDTQYF.

The rearrangement uses TRBV4-2 and TRBJ2-2; D unresolved. CDR1 is LGHNA and CDR2 is YNFKEQ in the germline V gene. The CDR3 loop spans 14 amino acids. V lost 0 bases to trimming and J lost 9 bases, with 11 bases between them. This chain's CDR3 is CASSQDYGLRELFF. For the CDR3, the DNA is TGTGCCAGCAGCCAAGATTACGGTTTGAGGGAGCTGTTTTTT.

This sequence joins TRBV5-4 and TRBJ1-3, with D tentatively TRBD1 (6 bases). The CDR3 sequence is 16 residues long. V shed 4 bases and J shed 4 bases, with 18 bases lying between them. The germline V gene encodes CDR1 SGHNT and CDR2 YYREEE (reference sequence). The CDR3 region is CASSPFWGGRGNTIYF. The CDR3 DNA is TGTGCCAGCAGCCCCTTTTGGGGGGGCAGGGGAAACACCATATATTTT. The full variable domain, with the rest looked up from reference TRBV5-4 and TRBJ1-3, is ETGVTQSPTHLIKTRGQQVTLRCSSQSGHNTVSWYQQALGQGPQFIFQYYREEENGRGNFPPRFSGLQFPNYSSELNVNALELDDSALYLCASSPFWGGRGNTIYFGEGSWLTVV.

The rearrangement links TRBV7-2 to TRBJ2-1; 7 bases map to TRBD1. The CDR3 consists of 15 residues. Germline values: CDR1 SGHTA, CDR2 FQGNSA. The V and J ends lost 0 bases and 8 bases, in that order; junction bases with no gene match: 7. CDR3 nucleotide sequence: TGTGCCAGCAGCTTAGCCAGGGGGTCTTCGGATGAGCAGTTCTTC. Translating it yields CASSLARGSSDEQFF.

The rearrangement uses TRBV25-1 and TRBJ1-2, with unresolved D. V lost 4 bases to trimming and J lost 7 bases, with 16 bases between them. The CDR3 spans 14 residues. The germline V gene encodes CDR1 MGHDK and CDR2 SYGVNS. DNA for the CDR3: TGTGCCAGCAGTGGAATCTGGGGAGCGTTTGGCTACACCTTC. Its translation: CASSGIWGAFGYTF.

V and J are TRBV10-2 and TRBJ2-2, with 9 bases matching TRBD1. J was trimmed by 8 bases and V by 8 bases; bases with no gene match: 15. Germline V gene sequence: CDR1 WSHSY, CDR2 SAAADI. The CDR3 covers 16 residues. DNA for the CDR3: TGCGCCAGCCTGGGACAGGGACCGCGGAAGACTGGGGAGCTGTTTTTT. Translating gives CASLGQGPRKTGELFF.

This clone was picked up one time. J is TRBJ2-7 and V is TRBV21-1; the D segment call TRBD2 is taken from the table without a DNA check. TRBV21-1 is tagged as a pseudogene. The CDR3 covers 12 residues. The CDR3, as DNA: TGTGCCAGCAGCAAAGGGAGCTACGAGCAGTACTTC. This translates into CASSKGSYEQYF.

This rearrangement joins TRBV5-6 to TRBJ1-1; D not certain. Looked up from germline, CDR1 is SGHDT and CDR2 is YYEEEE. The length of the CDR3 is 11 residues. V lost 4 bases, J lost 7 bases, and 8 bases lay in between. The CDR3 spells CASSTSGEAFF. For the CDR3, the DNA is TGTGCCAGCAGCACCTCCGGTGAAGCTTTCTTT.

This chain connects TRBV30 to TRBJ1-3; no firm D call. The CDR3 spans 14 residues. Germline V gene lookup returns CDR1 GTSNPN and CDR2 SVGIG (reference sequence). Between the trimmed V and J ends, which lost 1 base and 3 bases, there was a span of 10 bases. The CDR3 sequence: CAWSARTVGNTIYF. DNA for the CDR3: TGTGCCTGGAGTGCGAGGACTGTTGGAAACACCATATATTTT. Based on the CDR3 plus reference TRBV30 and TRBJ1-3, the full variable domain is SQTIHQWPATLVQPVGSPLSLECTVEGTSNPNLYWYRQAAGRGLQLLFYSVGIGQISSEVPQNLSASRPQDRQFILSSKKLLLSDSGFYLCAWSARTVGNTIYFGEGSWLTVV.

CDR3 residues: CASSPGGYGYTF. The CDR3 nucleotides read TGTGCCAGCAGCCCCGGTGGCTATGGCTACACCTTC. The chain joins TRBV6-1 to TRBJ1-2; D unclear. Germline lookup yields CDR1 MNHNS and CDR2 SASEGT. The CDR3 has 12 amino acids. Trimming cost V 6 bases and J 4 bases, with 9 bases left between them.

V usage is TRBV6-6 and J usage is TRBJ1-6; D remains unclear. The CDR3 loop spans 9 amino acids. Germline V gene data show CDR1 as MNHNY and CDR2 as SVGAGI (reference sequence). CDR3 in amino acids: CLEGSPLHF. CDR3 DNA sequence: TGTCTTGAGGGTTCACCCCTCCACTTT.

The V call is TRBV30, the J call TRBJ1-1, with TRBD1 matching over 8 bases. Germline V CDR1 and CDR2: GTSNPN, SVGIG (reference sequence). The trim removed 0 bases at V and 1 base at J, leaving 1 base unmatched. The CDR3 sequence is 14 residues long. CDR3 in amino acids: CAWSVTGGNTEAFF. For the CDR3, the DNA is TGTGCCTGGAGTGTAACAGGGGGGAACACTGAAGCTTTCTTT.

The chain combines TRBV6-1 with TRBJ2-2, with D possibly being TRBD2 (5 bases). The V end lost 4 bases, the J end lost 4 bases, and 10 bases lay between the germline ends. This CDR3 comprises 14 residues. Germline lookup yields CDR1 MNHNS and CDR2 SASEGT. CDR3 in DNA: TGTGCCAGCAGTGGACCGAGGGTCACCGGGGAGCTGTTTTTT. Residues: CASSGPRVTGELFF.

The CDR3 nucleotides are TGTGCCAGCAGCTTATGGACAGTGCCCTCTGGGGCCAACGTCCTGACTTTC. It is translated as CASSLWTVPSGANVLTF. J is TRBJ2-6 and V is TRBV5-8; TRBD1 might be the D (6 bases). Trimming shortened V by 2 bases and J by 0 bases, and 12 bases separated the two germline ends. The germline V gene encodes CDR1 SGHTS and CDR2 YDEGEE. This CDR3 spans 17 amino acids.

The table lists this clone with a few counts. This chain connects TRBV4-1 to TRBJ2-1; 8 bases are a match to TRBD2. The CDR3 covers 14 residues. In germline, CDR1 is MGHRA, CDR2 YSYEKL. V was pared by 3 bases and J by 8 bases, with 6 bases of the junction left unmatched. The CDR3 nucleotides read TGCGCCAGCAGCCAGACCAGGCGGGGGGATGAGCAGTTCTTC. Protein: CASSQTRRGDEQFF.